This T cell receptor (beta chain) was identified during a study of radiotherapy plus CTLA-4 blockade in lung cancer. Study summary: Disease control was present in roughly 29% of patients, and objective responses in more than 15%.

This clone has a handful of counts. Its cognate antigen is unknown. Repertoires were generated with immunoSEQ multiplex PCR, while TCRdb's copy carries only in-frame clones and drops some. The sample holds about 26,000 clones, 75% to 85% seen once. Notes on the study in general: Tumor-derived TCR clones expanded in blood after radiotherapy plus ipilimumab.

Per the germline V gene, CDR1 is SGHRS and CDR2 is YFSETQ. V gave up 4 bases and J gave up 7 bases; unmatched junction bases: 7. The CDR3 spans 15 residues. The source material was peripheral blood, sampled from a patient treated with radiotherapy plus ipilimumab. The V call is TRBV5-1, the J call TRBJ1-4; 10 nucleotides match TRBD1. The clonotype comes from a human donor with non-small cell lung cancer that progressed on radiotherapy plus ipilimumab. The CDR3 reads CASSGQGGEGEKLFF. DNA of the CDR3: TGCGCCAGCAGCGGACAGGGGGGTGAGGGTGAAAAACTGTTTTTT.